Detailed here is one T cell receptor (beta chain). Germline assignment: CDR1 SGHVS and CDR2 FQNEAQ. CDR3 length equals 13 residues. V lost 5 bases and J lost 2, with 8 bases in between. This sample was taken from a study of blood T cell repertoires in COVID-19. Using immunoSEQ multiplex PCR, the repertoire was profiled, and TCRdb retains in-frame clones only, with some absent. The table shows 150,000 to 200,000 clones, with approximately 80% occurring only once. The genes are TRBV7-8 and TRBJ2-3; maybe TRBD2 (5 bases). Sequencing used peripheral blood. The origin of this receptor is a woman aged 80 or over with active or convalescent COVID-19. CDR3 sequence reads: CASSLTITDTQYF. The CDR3 DNA reads TGTGCCAGCAGCCTGACTATCACAGATACGCAGTATTTT.